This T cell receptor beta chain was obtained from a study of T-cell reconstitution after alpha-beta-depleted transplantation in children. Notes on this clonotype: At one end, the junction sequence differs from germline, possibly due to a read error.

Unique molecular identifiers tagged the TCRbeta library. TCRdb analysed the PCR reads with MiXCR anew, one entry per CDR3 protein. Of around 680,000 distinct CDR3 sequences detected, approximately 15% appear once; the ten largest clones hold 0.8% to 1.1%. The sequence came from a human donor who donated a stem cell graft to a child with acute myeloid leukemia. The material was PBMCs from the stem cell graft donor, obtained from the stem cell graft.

The CDR3 region has the DNA TGTGCCAGCAGCCCACAAGGAAGCTCTGCGGCCAACGTCCTGACTTTC. Translation gives CASSPQGSSAANVLTF. This chain connects TRBV7-3 to TRBJ2-6; D is unclear. This CDR3 comprises 16 residues. CDR1 and CDR2 (germline): SGHTA, FQGTGA.